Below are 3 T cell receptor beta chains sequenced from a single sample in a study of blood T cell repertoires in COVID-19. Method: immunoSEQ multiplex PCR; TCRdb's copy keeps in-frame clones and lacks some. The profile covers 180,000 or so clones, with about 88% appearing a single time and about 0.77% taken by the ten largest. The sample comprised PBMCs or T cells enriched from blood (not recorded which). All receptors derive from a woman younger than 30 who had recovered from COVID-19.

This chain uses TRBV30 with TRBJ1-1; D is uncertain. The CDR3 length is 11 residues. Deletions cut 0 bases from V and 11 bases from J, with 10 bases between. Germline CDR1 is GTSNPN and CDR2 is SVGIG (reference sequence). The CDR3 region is CAWSVAGKAFF. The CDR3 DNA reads TGTGCCTGGAGTGTAGCCGGGAAGGCTTTCTTT.

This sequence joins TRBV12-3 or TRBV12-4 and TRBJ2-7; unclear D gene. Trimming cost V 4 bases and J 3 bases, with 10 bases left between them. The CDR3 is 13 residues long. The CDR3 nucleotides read TGTGCCAGCAGTTCCAACACCGACTACGAGCAGTACTTC. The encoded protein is CASSSNTDYEQYF.

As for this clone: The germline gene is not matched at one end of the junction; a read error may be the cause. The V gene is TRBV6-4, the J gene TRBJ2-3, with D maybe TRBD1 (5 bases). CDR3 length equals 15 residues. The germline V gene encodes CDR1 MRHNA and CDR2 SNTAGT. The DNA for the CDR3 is TGTGCCAGCAGTGAAACAGGCGGCCCCACAGGTACGCAGTATTTT. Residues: CASSETGGPTGTQYF.